These T cell receptor beta chains were read from a single sample in a study of sequential checkpoint blockade in melanoma. Here immunoSEQ multiplex PCR was the method, and the copy in TCRdb shows in-frame clones only, minus some. The repertoire holds about 37,000 clones, with approximately 30% as singletons. The source was tumor tissue (inferred from file names), collected from a patient given nivolumab and ipilimumab in sequence. The receptors were gathered from a human donor with melanoma. Each CDR3 is given with its conserved first and last residue. A D gene is named only where the DNA matches it firmly. Size values are once, few and many counts, or a class for expanded clones, and some rows have none.

. TRBJ1-2 TRBV18 . CASSPSFVEGTGYTF TGTGCCAGCTCACCAAGTTTTGTAGAGGGGACGGGCTACACCTTC
. TRBJ2-1 TRBV1 few CASNKGEGGNEQFF TGCGCCAGCAACAAAGGAGAGGGTGGCAATGAGCAGTTCTTC
. TRBJ2-5 TRBV11-3 . CASSLDWGDLEETQYF TGTGCCAGCAGCTTGGATTGGGGGGACCTCGAAGAGACCCAGTACTTC
TRBD2 TRBJ2-3 TRBV11-3 . CASSPLAGAGADTQYF TGTGCCAGCAGCCCCTTAGCGGGTGCTGGCGCAGATACGCAGTATTTT
. TRBJ1-2 TRBV18 once CATRQGSIQPFSSYGYTF TGTGCCACCCGCCAGGGGAGTATACAGCCGTTCTCCTCCTATGGCTACACCTTC
. TRBJ1-1 TRBV6-8 . CAFSVGWESEAFF TGTGCTTTTTCCGTAGGGTGGGAGTCTGAAGCTTTCTTT
TRBD1 TRBJ1-1 TRBV5-1 . CASSQDRANTEAFF TGCGCCAGCAGTCAAGACAGGGCAAACACTGAAGCTTTCTTT
TRBD1 TRBJ1-2 TRBV5-1 . CASSPGQGESYGYTF TGCGCCAGCAGCCCAGGACAGGGGGAAAGCTATGGCTACACCTTC
. TRBJ2-7 TRBV6-8 . CASSPGSIYEQYF TGTGCCAGCAGTCCTGGGAGCATATACGAGCAGTACTTC
. TRBJ1-1 TRBV5-1 . CASSSPERVDTEAFF TGCGCCAGCAGCTCCCCCGAACGGGTGGACACTGAAGCTTTCTTT
TRBD1 TRBJ2-6 TRBV9 . CASSTTGHGANVLTF TGTGCCAGCAGCACGACAGGGCACGGGGCCAACGTCCTGACTTTC
. TRBJ2-3 TRBV14 few CASSLTASTDTQYF TGTGCCAGCAGCTTGACAGCTTCCACAGATACGCAGTATTTT
. TRBJ1-2 TRBV11-3 few CASSLAGEGYGYTF TGTGCCAGCAGCTTGGCCGGAGAGGGTTACGGCTACACCTTC
TRBD1 TRBJ1-5 TRBV11-3 few CASSLDRGSQPQHF TGTGCCAGCAGCCTGGACAGGGGAAGTCAGCCCCAGCATTTT
. TRBJ2-1 TRBV6-1 . CASSEAPGSYNEQFF TGTGCCAGCAGTGAAGCCCCGGGTTCCTACAATGAGCAGTTCTTC
TRBD1 TRBJ1-2 TRBV19 . CASRGTGPNYGYTF TGTGCCAGTAGGGGGACAGGCCCTAACTATGGCTACACCTTC
TRBD2 TRBJ2-1 TRBV19 few CASSTVAGVNEQFF TGTGCCAGTAGTACGGTAGCGGGAGTCAATGAGCAGTTCTTC
TRBD1 TRBJ1-5 TRBV28 few CASSLGQAFAPQHF TGTGCCAGCAGTCTGGGACAGGCCTTCGCACCCCAGCATTTT
. TRBJ2-5 TRBV19 once CASSTGVRETQYF TGTGCCAGTTCAACGGGGGTTCGCGAGACCCAGTACTTC
. TRBJ2-2 TRBV27 few CASSPSTGELFF TGTGCCAGCAGCCCTTCGACCGGGGAGCTGTTTTTT
. TRBJ1-4 TRBV11-3 many CASSLRTAATNEKLFF TGTGCCAGCAGCTTAAGGACCGCTGCAACTAATGAAAAACTGTTTTTT
. TRBJ2-2 TRBV28 . CASRTDRTGELFF TGTGCCAGCAGGACAGACAGGACTGGGGAGCTGTTTTTT
. TRBJ1-1 TRBV10-3 . CAISETDLPGYTEAFF TGTGCCATCAGTGAGACGGACCTACCGGGGTACACTGAAGCTTTCTTT
. TRBJ2-5 TRBV4-1 . CASSHGPDGQETQYF TGCGCCAGCAGCCATGGGCCAGATGGCCAAGAGACCCAGTACTTC
TRBD1 TRBJ1-2 TRBV28 few CASSLGQGPNYGYTF TGTGCCAGCAGTCTCGGACAGGGCCCTAACTATGGCTACACCTTC
TRBD2 TRBJ2-3 TRBV19 . CASSRTIGVSGSSSTDTQYF TGTGCCAGTAGTAGGACTATAGGAGTTAGCGGGAGCTCTAGCACAGATACGCAGTATTTT
. TRBJ1-5 TRBV23-1 few CASSLDGNQPQHF TGCGCCAGCAGCTTAGATGGCAATCAGCCCCAGCATTTT
. TRBJ2-4 TRBV6-8 . CASSLRGDQIKNIQYF TGTGCCAGCAGTCTAAGAGGGGATCAGATCAAAAACATTCAGTACTTC
TRBD2 TRBJ2-7 TRBV6-8 medium-sized CASSPGLAAYEQYF TGTGCCAGCAGTCCGGGACTAGCGGCCTACGAGCAGTACTTC
. TRBJ1-6 TRBV19 . CASSINPTVAPLHF TGTGCCAGTAGTATCAATCCGACAGTCGCCCCCCTCCACTTT
TRBD1 TRBJ1-4 TRBV11-3 . CASSLTQGQINEKLFF TGTGCCAGCAGCTTGACTCAGGGACAGATTAATGAAAAACTGTTTTTT
. TRBJ2-5 TRBV11-3 many CASSLGGVGETQYF TGTGCCAGCAGCTTAGGGGGAGTGGGGGAGACCCAGTACTTC
. TRBJ1-5 TRBV10-3 . CAISETSANQPQHF TGTGCCATCAGTGAGACCTCGGCGAATCAGCCCCAGCATTTT
. TRBJ2-7 TRBV18 . CASSSNPSGEQYF TGTGCCAGCTCATCTAACCCCAGCGGCGAGCAGTACTTC
. TRBJ1-1 TRBV5-1 . CASSFNPPNTEAFF TGCGCCAGCAGCTTTAACCCGCCAAACACTGAAGCTTTCTTT
. TRBJ1-1 TRBV28 few CASSTPPVQRPGWVAFF TGTGCCAGCAGTACCCCACCTGTACAGCGGCCGGGGTGGGTAGCTTTCTTT
. TRBJ1-3 TRBV19 . CASNRVHSGNTIYF TGTGCCAGTAATAGGGTACACTCTGGAAACACCATATATTTT
TRBD2 TRBJ2-4 TRBV28 . CASRDLVGGGGADIQYF TGTGCCAGCAGGGACCTGGTCGGTGGCGGGGGGGCCGACATTCAGTACTTC
TRBD1 TRBJ1-2 TRBV9 . CASSVGGQPNGYTF TGTGCCAGCAGCGTAGGGGGACAGCCGAATGGCTACACCTTC
. TRBJ2-7 TRBV28 . CASSLRGRRPYEQYF TGTGCCAGCAGTTTGCGTGGGCGACGTCCCTACGAGCAGTACTTC
. TRBJ2-3 TRBV28 . CASMSLLRPTDTQYF TGTGCCAGCATGAGCCTTCTACGTCCCACAGATACGCAGTATTTT
. TRBJ2-3 TRBV28 few CASSKRSGAGFADTQYF TGTGCCAGCAGTAAGCGGTCCGGGGCGGGTTTCGCAGATACGCAGTATTTT
. TRBJ2-5 TRBV12-5 . CATLRQNQETQYF TGTGCCACCTTGCGGCAAAACCAAGAGACCCAGTACTTC
TRBD1 TRBJ2-1 TRBV11-3 . CASSPGTGFSNEQFF TGTGCCAGCAGCCCCGGGACAGGGTTTTCAAATGAGCAGTTCTTC
TRBD2 TRBJ2-2 TRBV5-1 once CASSSQPLAGPPGELFF TGCGCCAGCAGCTCCCAGCCCCTAGCGGGACCCCCCGGGGAGCTGTTTTTT
TRBD2 TRBJ2-7 TRBV6-8 few CASRSSGSYEQYF TGTGCCAGCAGGTCTAGCGGATCCTACGAGCAGTACTTC
. TRBJ1-2 TRBV12-5 once CASGLVAAVHYGYTF TGTGCTAGTGGTTTGGTAGCAGCTGTTCACTATGGCTACACCTTC
. TRBJ2-3 TRBV28 . CASRAESTDTQYF TGTGCCAGCAGAGCAGAGAGCACAGATACGCAGTATTTT
TRBD1 TRBJ2-5 TRBV30 . CAWSKFTGQGFEVRETQYF TGTGCCTGGAGCAAATTCACGGGACAGGGGTTTGAGGTACGAGAGACCCAGTACTTC
. TRBJ2-5 TRBV30 . CAWGGGLAVETQYF TGTGCCTGGGGGGGCGGGCTAGCGGTCGAGACCCAGTACTTC
. TRBJ2-6 TRBV18 few CASSPAGPGANVLTF TGTGCCAGCTCCCCCGCGGGCCCTGGGGCCAACGTCCTGACTTTC
. TRBJ2-3 TRBV11-3 . CASSLGPPREDTQYF TGTGCCAGCAGCTTAGGCCCCCCCAGGGAGGATACGCAGTATTTT
. TRBJ2-3 TRBV30 . CAWKPHVIGTDTQYF TGTGCCTGGAAACCTCACGTCATCGGCACAGATACGCAGTATTTT